One sample yielded the 26 T cell receptor beta chains listed below, sequenced in a study of beta chain features in type 1 diabetes. Study-wide findings and caveats: TCRB CDR3s from Type 1 diabetes patients were moderately but significantly shorter in all four CD4+ subsets.

The whole isolated RNA underwent reverse transcription, so sequencing captured expressed TCRB transcripts. Libraries were prepared by immunoSEQ multiplex PCR; TCRdb keeps only in-frame clonotypes and omits some of them. The sample consists of 640,000 or so clones, 11% to 15% of them appearing once. The antigens these receptors bind are not known. The sequencing sample was made of naive CD4+ T cells from blood. These receptors were collected from a man aged 18-30 years with type 1 diabetes.

Here the CDR3 DNA reads TGTGCCAGCAGCTTAGGGGACAGGGCCGGTGAAGAGACCCAGTACTTC. Translated, it gives CASSLGDRAGEETQYF. The chain joins TRBV7-9 to TRBJ2-5; TRBD1 matches 9 bases. This CDR3 is built from 16 residues. Germline CDR1 is SEHNR and CDR2 is FQNEAQ (reference sequence). Trimming cost V 1 base and J 3 bases; bases outside gene matches: 6.

About this clone: The same CDR3 can be traced to other DNA sequences in this sample. V and J are TRBV18 and TRBJ2-1; 7 bases agree with TRBD1. Germline CDR1 KGHSH, CDR2 LQKENI. V shed 2 bases, J shed 5 bases, and the junction held 0 bases outside the gene matches. CDR3 length: 13 amino acids. The chain's CDR3 is CASSPGTDNEQFF. CDR3 in DNA: TGTGCCAGCTCACCAGGGACAGACAATGAGCAGTTCTTC.

V usage is TRBV6-1 and J usage is TRBJ2-1; no firm D call. V dropped 6 bases and J dropped 0 bases, with 12 bases sitting between them. CDR1 is MNHNS and CDR2 is SASEGT in the germline V gene. This CDR3 region has 15 residues. For the CDR3, the DNA is TGTGCCAGCAGGCCTGGGGTAGACTCCTACAATGAGCAGTTCTTC. Translating gives CASRPGVDSYNEQFF.

The chain combines TRBV30 with TRBJ2-5, with D unclear. V was clipped by 0 bases and J by 4 bases, with 9 bases between them. In germline, CDR1 is GTSNPN, CDR2 SVGIG (reference sequence). The CDR3 runs to 13 residues. CDR3 DNA sequence: TGTGCCTGGAGTGTATCGCACAGAGAGACCCAGTACTTC. Amino acids: CAWSVSHRETQYF.

The chain links TRBV7-8 to TRBJ2-7; D is unclear. The germline gives CDR1 SGHVS, CDR2 FQNEAQ. Trimming shortened V by 7 bases and J by 2 bases, and 9 bases separated the two germline ends. CDR3 length equals 12 residues. The CDR3 spells CASNHVPYEQYF. The CDR3 DNA follows: TGTGCCAGCAACCACGTCCCCTACGAGCAGTACTTC.

This clone was counted between two and nine times. The rearrangement uses TRBV7-9 and TRBJ2-1, with 9 bases that match TRBD2. V was clipped by 4 bases and J by 0 bases; unmatched bases: 7. This CDR3 comprises 17 residues. Germline V gene sequence: CDR1 SEHNR, CDR2 FQNEAQ (reference sequence). CDR3 in DNA: TGTGCCAGCAGCTCTCAGTCTAGCGGGGTCTCCTACAATGAGCAGTTCTTC. This sequence encodes CASSSQSSGVSYNEQFF.

This sequence joins TRBV4-3 and TRBJ2-1; 8 positions agree with TRBD2. Trimming took 1 base from V and 4 from J; bases not matched to a gene: 6. The CDR3 length is 16 residues. In germline, CDR1 is LGHNA, CDR2 YSLEER. The CDR3 loop reads CASSQGLAGMYNEQFF. The DNA for the CDR3 is TGCGCCAGCAGCCAAGGGTTAGCGGGAATGTACAATGAGCAGTTCTTC.

The chain has TRBV4-2 and TRBJ2-4; weak D call: TRBD2 (6 bases). V was shortened by 3 bases and J by 0 bases, with 15 bases between the two germline ends. This CDR3 is 17 amino acids long. The germline CDR1 and CDR2 sequences are LGHNA and YNFKEQ. The chain's CDR3 is CASSQGGWVLAKNIQYF. The DNA for the CDR3 is TGTGCCAGCAGCCAGGGAGGCTGGGTTCTAGCCAAAAACATTCAGTACTTC.

There are a few counts of this clone. The CDR3 sequence is CASSGDSHNEQFF. In DNA form, the CDR3 reads TGTGCCAGCAGTGGGGACAGTCACAATGAGCAGTTCTTC. The V call is TRBV6-4, the J call TRBJ2-1, with 7 nucleotides matching TRBD1. CDR1 is MRHNA and CDR2 is SNTAGT in the germline V gene. The CDR3 contains 13 residues. Germline trimming cut 4 bases from V and 5 bases from J; bases unmatched to any gene: 2.

This clone has more than one count but fewer than ten. The chain carries TRBV7-9 and TRBJ1-4; possibly TRBD1 for D (5 bases). Trimming left V 4 bases short and J 8 bases short, with 14 bases between. Germline V gene sequence: CDR1 SEHNR, CDR2 FQNEAQ (reference sequence). This CDR3 comprises 14 residues. The CDR3 spells CASSSQGGREKLFF. In DNA, the CDR3 is TGTGCCAGCAGCTCCCAGGGAGGACGCGAAAAACTGTTTTTT. Drawing the rest from reference TRBV7-9 and TRBJ1-4, the complete variable domain is DTGVSQNPRHKITKRGQNVTFRCDPISEHNRLYWYRQTLGQGPEFLTYFQNEAQLEKSRLLSDRFSAERPKGSFSTLEIQRTEQGDSAMYLCASSSQGGREKLFFGSGTQLSVL.

The CDR3 coding sequence is TGTGCCAGCAGTTCATATAGCTCCTACGAGCAGTACTTC. Amino acids: CASSSYSSYEQYF. J is TRBJ2-7 and V is TRBV27; no clear D gene. Germline CDR1 and CDR2: MNHEY and SMNVEV (reference sequence). This CDR3 contains 13 residues. Trimming left V 4 bases short and J 0 bases short, with 7 bases between.

The CDR3 here is CATSMDRNTEAFF. In DNA, the CDR3 is TGTGCCACCAGCATGGACAGGAACACTGAAGCTTTCTTT. The J gene is TRBJ1-1, the V gene TRBV15; the D gene is possibly TRBD1 (6 bases). The CDR3 is made up of 13 amino acids. Per germline, CDR1 LNHNV and CDR2 YYDKDF (reference sequence). Deletions cut 4 bases from V and 1 base from J, with 7 bases between.

This clone was observed a few times. V usage is TRBV2 and J usage is TRBJ1-1; tentative D call: TRBD1 (5 bases). CDR3 size: 14 residues. Per the germline V gene, CDR1 is SNHLY and CDR2 is FYNNEI. V shed 7 bases and J shed 0 bases, with 12 bases lying between them. CDR3 sequence reads: CASTEGYMNTEAFF. The CDR3 DNA reads TGTGCCAGCACTGAGGGGTACATGAACACTGAAGCTTTCTTT.

V is TRBV29-1 and J is TRBJ2-4, with 10 bases that match TRBD2. CDR3 length equals 16 residues. V dropped 5 bases and J dropped 1; count of bases not matched to a gene: 8. Germline loops: CDR1 SQVTM, CDR2 ANQGSEA. The CDR3 loop reads CSVRASGRRAKNIQYF. The CDR3 nucleotides read TGCAGCGTTAGAGCTAGCGGGAGAAGGGCCAAAAACATTCAGTACTTC. The full variable domain, rest sourced from reference TRBV29-1 and TRBJ2-4, is SAVISQKPSRDICQRGTSLTIQCQVDSQVTMMFWYRQQPGQSLTLIATANQGSEATYESGFVIDKFPISRPNLTFSTLTVSNMSPEDSSIYLCSVRASGRRAKNIQYFGAGTRLSVL.

This clone appeared a single time. The CDR3 DNA sequence: TGTGCCAGCAGTTTACCCGCTAACTATGGCTACACCTTC. It codes for CASSLPANYGYTF. This chain joins TRBV14 and TRBJ1-2; D not resolved. The V gene lost 6 bases and the J gene lost 0 bases, with 8 bases spanning the gap. The germline V gene has CDR1 SGHDN and CDR2 FVKESK. The CDR3 contains 13 residues.

This clone was found a few times. The V gene is TRBV28, the J gene TRBJ2-1; D is undetermined. From germline, CDR1 is MDHEN and CDR2 SYDVKM. Trimming took off 3 bases at V and 0 bases at J, with 12 bases between the two ends. This CDR3 is 16 amino acids long. CDR3 sequence: CASSFAPSTSYNEQFF. The CDR3 region has the DNA TGTGCCAGCAGTTTCGCCCCCAGCACCTCCTACAATGAGCAGTTCTTC.

The chain uses TRBV29-1 and TRBJ1-4; the match to TRBD1 covers 8 bases. This CDR3 has 14 amino acids. Germline loops: CDR1 SQVTM, CDR2 ANQGSEA. The ends lost 0 bases at V and 8 bases at J; junction bases unmatched: 5. In DNA, the CDR3 is TGCAGCGTTGAAGACAGGGGGCGCCAGGAAAAACTGTTTTTT. This codes for CSVEDRGRQEKLFF.

The chain is built from TRBV6-1 and TRBJ2-7, with 7 bases matching TRBD2. There are 14 residues in the CDR3. Germline-derived CDR1 and CDR2 are MNHNS and SASEGT. Trimming took 7 bases from V and 3 from J; bases not matched to a gene: 9. CDR3 sequence reads: CASTIREAYYEQYF. The DNA for the CDR3 is TGTGCCAGCACGATTCGGGAGGCCTACTACGAGCAGTACTTC.

V and J are TRBV28 and TRBJ2-5; either TRBD1 or TRBD2 may fit D (5 bases each). The CDR3 length is 14 residues. Germline CDR1 and CDR2: MDHEN and SYDVKM. V dropped 6 bases and J dropped 7 bases, with 18 bases sitting between them. Here the CDR3 DNA reads TGTGCCAGCAGCCGACCTAGGGGACCTCGGACCCAGTACTTC. It is translated as CASSRPRGPRTQYF. Complete variable domain (other parts from reference TRBV28 and TRBJ2-5): DVKVTQSSRYLVKRTGEKVFLECVQDMDHENMFWYRQDPGLGLRLIYFSYDVKMKEKGDIPEGYSVSREKKERFSLILESASTNQTSMYLCASSRPRGPRTQYFGPGTRLLVL.

The chain links TRBV7-3 to TRBJ2-3; tentatively, D is TRBD2 (6 bases). Germline CDR1 SGHTA, CDR2 FQGTGA. Trimming removed 3 bases from V and 3 bases from J, with 13 bases in between. The CDR3 is made up of 15 amino acids. The CDR3 loop reads CASSLAGRRTDTQYF. CDR3 in DNA: TGTGCCAGCAGCTTGGCGGGGCGTAGGACAGATACGCAGTATTTT.

There are a few counts of this clone. In the same sample, other DNA sequences code for this CDR3. The gene calls are TRBV5-1 and TRBJ1-1; TRBD1 is a possible D gene (6 bases). V was pared by 1 base and J by 0 bases, with 10 bases between. Germline V CDR1 and CDR2: SGHRS, YFSETQ. This CDR3 is built from 15 residues. In DNA, the CDR3 is TGCGCCAGCAGCTTGACGCAGGGGATGAACACTGAAGCTTTCTTT. Protein: CASSLTQGMNTEAFF.

The rearrangement uses TRBV5-1 and TRBJ2-7, with 7 bases aligning to TRBD1. Unmatched junction bases numbered 2, after V lost 2 bases and J lost 0 bases. CDR1 and CDR2 (germline): SGHRS, YFSETQ. The CDR3 consists of 14 residues. CDR3: CASSFGQASYEQYF. In DNA form, the CDR3 reads TGCGCCAGCAGCTTCGGACAGGCCTCCTACGAGCAGTACTTC. The full variable domain, its missing parts supplied by reference TRBV5-1 and TRBJ2-7, is KAGVTQTPRYLIKTRGQQVTLSCSPISGHRSVSWYQQTPGQGLQFLFEYFSETQRNKGNFPGRFSGRQFSNSRSEMNVSTLELGDSALYLCASSFGQASYEQYFGPGTRLTVT.

J is TRBJ1-1 and V is TRBV15; weak D call: TRBD1 (5 bases). The CDR3 loop spans 14 amino acids. V lost 1 base and J lost 6, with 12 bases in between. In germline, CDR1 is LNHNV, CDR2 YYDKDF (reference sequence). CDR3 region: CATSRVGGAAEAFF. The CDR3 DNA is TGTGCCACCAGCAGAGTGGGAGGGGCGGCTGAAGCTTTCTTT.

This clone was detected a few times. The chain is built from TRBV4-1 and TRBJ2-3; the match to TRBD2 covers 8 bases. The germline CDR1 and CDR2 sequences are MGHRA and YSYEKL. The CDR3 runs to 13 residues. V shed 9 bases and J 4 bases; nucleotides not matched to a gene: 6. The chain's CDR3 is CASKGLGADTQYF. CDR3 DNA: TGCGCCAGTAAGGGACTAGGTGCAGATACGCAGTATTTT.

This clone was seen more than once but under ten times. This chain joins TRBV30 and TRBJ2-1; 7 bases are shared with TRBD1. Germline CDR1 and CDR2: GTSNPN and SVGIG (reference sequence). V gave up 4 bases and J gave up 3 bases; unmatched junction bases: 6. CDR3 length equals 14 residues. CDR3 sequence: CAWKEPGGYNEQFF. DNA of the CDR3: TGTGCCTGGAAAGAGCCAGGGGGCTACAATGAGCAGTTCTTC.

The chain couples TRBV30 to TRBJ1-5; D not resolved. Trimming left V 0 bases short and J 5 bases short, with 8 bases between. The CDR3 extends over 13 amino acids. Germline V lookup: CDR1 GTSNPN, CDR2 SVGIG (reference sequence). The CDR3 bases are TGTGCCTGGAGTGTGACGGGTGATCAGCCCCAGCATTTT. Protein product: CAWSVTGDQPQHF.